What follows are 30 T cell receptor beta chains derived from one specimen sequenced in a study of cytomegalovirus exposure and HLA in healthy donors. The PCR employed 60 Vbeta primers together with 13 Jbeta primers. Assay: immunoSEQ multiplex PCR; the TCRdb copy retains only in-frame clones and omits some. The table counts about 53,000 clones; roughly 2.1% lies in the top ten. The specimen sequenced was PBMCs. These receptors originate from a woman aged 18-30 years in good health and CMV-seronegative.

The chain has TRBV5-1 and TRBJ1-1; TRBD1 aligns across 7 bases. CDR3 length: 12 amino acids. Trimming cost V 3 bases and J 10 bases; bases outside gene matches: 6. The germline V gene has CDR1 SGHRS and CDR2 YFSETQ. CDR3 sequence: CASSSDRRAAFF. Written as DNA, the CDR3 is TGCGCCAGCAGCTCGGACAGGAGGGCAGCTTTCTTT.

V and J are TRBV19 and TRBJ2-3; 7 bases fit TRBD2. The V segment lost 5 bases and the J segment 6 bases; nucleotides outside the gene matches: 14. Germline V gene data show CDR1 as LNHDA and CDR2 as SQIVND (reference sequence). The CDR3 is 16 amino acids. The CDR3 DNA reads TGTGCCAGTAGTCGGCGGACTAGTAAGGTCGGGGATACGCAGTATTTT. Protein sequence: CASSRRTSKVGDTQYF.

This chain uses TRBV5-1 with TRBJ1-1, with D possibly matching TRBD1 (6 bases). Trimming left V 5 bases short and J 5 bases short, with 13 bases between. Per the germline V gene, CDR1 is SGHRS and CDR2 is YFSETQ. This CDR3 has 13 residues. CDR3 in amino acids: CASSYREGTEAFF. Written as DNA, the CDR3 is TGCGCCAGCAGTTACAGGGAGGGGACTGAAGCTTTCTTT.

The chain links TRBV5-1 to TRBJ1-2; 10 nucleotides agree with TRBD1. CDR1 is SGHRS, CDR2 YFSETQ, per germline. Germline trimming cut 0 bases from V and 4 bases from J; bases unmatched to any gene: 3. This CDR3 region has 15 residues. In DNA form, the CDR3 reads TGCGCCAGCAGCTTGGGGACAGGGGGACCCTATGGCTACACCTTC. It specifies CASSLGTGGPYGYTF.

The gene calls are TRBV28 and TRBJ2-7; 10 positions agree with TRBD1. The CDR3 consists of 16 residues. V shed 8 bases, J shed 4 bases, and the junction held 14 bases outside the gene matches. Looked up from germline, CDR1 is MDHEN and CDR2 is SYDVKM. This CDR3 reads CASAGRGQGNSYEQYF. The CDR3 region has the DNA TGTGCCAGCGCGGGGCGGGGACAGGGGAATTCGTACGAGCAGTACTTC.

This rearrangement joins TRBV5-1 to TRBJ2-1; 11 bases agree with TRBD2. V was clipped by 10 bases and J by 8 bases; unmatched bases: 14. The CDR3 runs 15 residues. CDR1 and CDR2 from the germline V gene are SGHRS and YFSETQ. The CDR3 loop is CASTLTSGGMDEQFF. CDR3 in DNA: TGCGCCTCCACCCTCACTAGCGGGGGAATGGATGAGCAGTTCTTC. Together with reference TRBV5-1 and TRBJ2-1, the CDR3 gives the full variable domain: KAGVTQTPRYLIKTRGQQVTLSCSPISGHRSVSWYQQTPGQGLQFLFEYFSETQRNKGNFPGRFSGRQFSNSRSEMNVSTLELGDSALYLCASTLTSGGMDEQFFGPGTRLTVL.

V is TRBV5-1 and J is TRBJ2-5; 11 nucleotides agree with TRBD2. The length of the CDR3 is 16 residues. The V gene end was trimmed by 4 bases and the J gene end by 1 base; junction bases not matched to a gene: 6. From germline, CDR1 is SGHRS and CDR2 YFSETQ. The CDR3 here is CASSPPLAGAQETQYF. The CDR3 DNA sequence: TGCGCCAGCAGCCCCCCACTAGCGGGAGCCCAAGAGACCCAGTACTTC.

The chain combines TRBV14 with TRBJ1-1; unclear D gene. This CDR3 is built from 16 residues. Germline lookup yields CDR1 SGHDN and CDR2 FVKESK. V lost 0 bases and J lost 3, with 14 bases in between. The CDR3 loop is CASSQDFKQMYTEAFF. Here the CDR3 DNA reads TGTGCCAGCAGCCAAGATTTTAAACAGATGTACACTGAAGCTTTCTTT.

In nucleotides, the CDR3 is TGCGCCAGCAGCCTCCCACCGACTAGCGGGAGTCACGGGGAGCTGTTTTTT. Translating it yields CASSLPPTSGSHGELFF. V usage is TRBV5-1 and J usage is TRBJ2-2; TRBD2 agrees at 12 bases. The V and J ends lost 4 bases and 7 bases, in that order; junction bases with no gene match: 11. CDR3 size: 17 residues. CDR1 and CDR2 from the germline V gene are SGHRS and YFSETQ.

This chain joins TRBV6-5 and TRBJ2-1; 7 bases map to TRBD1. Germline trimming cut 7 bases from V and 8 bases from J; bases unmatched to any gene: 2. The CDR3 sequence is 11 residues long. Germline CDR1 and CDR2: MNHEY and SVGAGI. The CDR3 region is CASTQGDEQFF. The CDR3 DNA reads as TGTGCCAGCACTCAGGGGGATGAGCAGTTCTTC.

The chain links TRBV6-5 to TRBJ2-7; 7 positions agree with TRBD2. Germline CDR1 and CDR2: MNHEY and SVGAGI. CDR3 length: 16 amino acids. Unmatched junction bases numbered 9, after V lost 2 bases and J lost 2 bases. This CDR3 is CASSYQAGTIAYEQYF. As DNA, the CDR3 is TGTGCCAGCAGTTACCAGGCCGGGACTATCGCCTACGAGCAGTACTTC.

J is TRBJ1-1 and V is TRBV9; a weak D match, TRBD1 (5 bases). The CDR3 runs to 15 residues. Germline V gives CDR1 SGDLS, CDR2 YYNGEE. Trimming stripped 3 bases from V and 4 bases from J, with 16 bases between. The CDR3 DNA reads TGTGCCAGCAGCGCACTTTCCGCGGGGGTCACTGAAGCTTTCTTT. It is translated as CASSALSAGVTEAFF.

The chain recombines TRBV5-6 with TRBJ1-4; 7 bases match TRBD1. CDR1 is SGHDT and CDR2 is YYEEEE in the germline V gene. This CDR3 has 14 amino acids. V was clipped by 5 bases and J by 4 bases; unmatched bases: 5. DNA of the CDR3: TGTGCCAGCAGTTCCGGGACAGTTAATGAAAAACTGTTTTTT. It codes for CASSSGTVNEKLFF.

This chain joins TRBV15 and TRBJ2-3, with TRBD2 matching over 10 bases. The germline V gene encodes CDR1 LNHNV and CDR2 YYDKDF (reference sequence). The CDR3 runs 16 residues. With 8 bases clipped from V and 1 base from J, the junction kept 9 bases outside the gene matches. Here the CDR3 DNA reads TGTGCCACCGGCTACCTAGCGGGAGCCGGCACAGATACGCAGTATTTT. Amino acid sequence: CATGYLAGAGTDTQYF.

The J gene is TRBJ1-1, the V gene TRBV6-5; D gene ambiguous. Per the germline V gene, CDR1 is MNHEY and CDR2 is SVGAGI. V was clipped by 5 bases and J by 1 base, with 8 bases between them. The CDR3 sequence is 13 residues long. The CDR3 region is CASSKRGNTEAFF. Written as DNA, the CDR3 is TGTGCCAGCAGTAAACGAGGGAACACTGAAGCTTTCTTT.

The CDR3 region has the DNA TGTGCCAGCAGCGTCAGGGAGGGGGGTCAGCCCCAGCATTTT. This encodes CASSVREGGQPQHF. The rearrangement joins TRBV9 to TRBJ1-5; D is possibly TRBD1 (6 bases). Germline assignment: CDR1 SGDLS and CDR2 YYNGEE. This CDR3 contains 14 residues. V lost 2 bases to trimming and J lost 6 bases, with 12 bases between them.

This chain's CDR3 is CASSPTVQSNQPQHF. In DNA form, the CDR3 reads TGTGCCAGCAGTCCGACCGTACAGAGCAATCAGCCCCAGCATTTT. The chain employs TRBV6-5 and TRBJ1-5; D gene uncertain. Germline CDR1 is MNHEY and CDR2 is SVGAGI. There are 15 residues in the CDR3. Trimming pared 5 bases from V and 1 base from J, leaving 12 bases between.

The chain is built from TRBV7-8 and TRBJ1-1, with 9 bases matching TRBD1. The CDR3 totals 13 residues. Germline V gives CDR1 SGHVS, CDR2 FQNEAQ. V shed 5 bases and J 3 bases; nucleotides not matched to a gene: 1. CDR3 loop: CASSRQGDTEAFF. CDR3 nucleotides: TGTGCCAGCAGCCGACAGGGGGACACTGAAGCTTTCTTT.

V gene TRBV7-9 combines with J gene TRBJ1-2, with TRBD1 identical over 10 bases. V was clipped by 2 bases and J by 7 bases; unmatched bases: 7. CDR1 SEHNR and CDR2 FQNEAQ come from the germline V gene (reference sequence). The CDR3 has 15 residues. The CDR3, as DNA: TGTGCCAGCAGCTTATTGAGGACAGGGGGGGCTGGCTACACCTTC. This sequence encodes CASSLLRTGGAGYTF.

V and J are TRBV18 and TRBJ1-5; D not certain. Germline CDR1 is KGHSH and CDR2 is LQKENI. The CDR3 is 14 residues long. V lost 2 bases and J 4 bases, leaving 9 bases between the germline ends. The CDR3: CASSPSRENQPQHF. The DNA of the CDR3 is TGTGCCAGCTCACCAAGTCGAGAAAATCAGCCCCAGCATTTT.

The V gene is TRBV4-2, the J gene TRBJ1-5; D is undetermined. This CDR3 is 13 amino acids long. The ends were cut back, 0 bases at V and 11 bases at J, with 11 bases in the middle. The germline V gene has CDR1 LGHNA and CDR2 YNFKEQ. The CDR3: CASSQDPRESQHF. The CDR3 region has the DNA TGTGCCAGCAGCCAAGATCCGAGGGAATCCCAGCATTTT.

The gene calls are TRBV5-1 and TRBJ1-1; the D gene is possibly TRBD1 (5 bases). Germline-derived CDR1 and CDR2 are SGHRS and YFSETQ. The CDR3 has 14 residues. V lost 4 bases and J 4 bases, leaving 14 bases between the germline ends. The CDR3 is CASSEYSQGTEAFF. For the CDR3, the DNA is TGCGCCAGCAGCGAGTACTCCCAGGGCACTGAAGCTTTCTTT.

The rearrangement uses TRBV15 and TRBJ2-7, with D possibly matching TRBD1 (6 bases). Germline V CDR1 and CDR2: LNHNV, YYDKDF (reference sequence). V lost 4 bases, J lost 3 bases, and 13 bases lay in between. This CDR3 contains 14 residues. The DNA for the CDR3 is TGTGCCACCAGCACCCGGATAGGGGGCTACGAGCAGTACTTC. Its translation: CATSTRIGGYEQYF.

This rearrangement joins TRBV7-9 to TRBJ1-1; D not resolved. The germline V and J ends were trimmed by 6 bases and 2 bases, with 13 bases remaining between them. Germline V gene data show CDR1 as SEHNR and CDR2 as FQNEAQ (reference sequence). The CDR3 sequence is 14 residues long. The CDR3 sequence: CASSSSVHNTEAFF. The CDR3, as DNA: TGTGCCAGCAGTTCATCCGTACATAACACTGAAGCTTTCTTT.

The rearrangement uses TRBV20-1 and TRBJ2-3, with D possibly matching TRBD1 (6 bases). V was trimmed by 7 bases and J by 5 bases, leaving 10 bases between them. The germline V gene has CDR1 DFQATT and CDR2 SNEGSKA (reference sequence). This CDR3 spans 11 amino acids. CDR3: CSVGQKDTQYF. The CDR3 DNA follows: TGCAGTGTCGGACAGAAAGATACGCAGTATTTT.

V usage is TRBV2 and J usage is TRBJ1-2, with D possibly TRBD1 on 6 matching bases. The CDR3 consists of 12 residues. Per germline, CDR1 SNHLY and CDR2 FYNNEI. V was pared by 8 bases and J by 13 bases, with 20 bases between. The CDR3 DNA sequence: TGTGCCAGCGAGGGAGGGACACCCCGTCTCACCTTC. It encodes CASEGGTPRLTF.

The chain is built from TRBV28 and TRBJ1-4; D is ambiguous. Germline V gene lookup returns CDR1 MDHEN and CDR2 SYDVKM. CDR3 length equals 14 residues. Trimming left V 5 bases short and J 0 bases short, with 7 bases between. The CDR3 coding sequence is TGTGCCAGCAGTCCCGGGACAACTAATGAAAAACTGTTTTTT. It translates to CASSPGTTNEKLFF.

The chain joins TRBV7-2 to TRBJ2-5; 9 bases fit TRBD1. Germline CDR1 reads SGHTA; CDR2 reads FQGNSA. The J segment lost 5 bases and the V segment lost 5 bases, leaving 3 bases of the junction unmatched. This CDR3 has 13 amino acids. CDR3 protein: CASSRDRVETQYF. In DNA form, the CDR3 reads TGTGCCAGCAGCCGGGACAGGGTTGAGACCCAGTACTTC.

The chain uses TRBV14 and TRBJ1-2, with unresolved D. V shed 2 bases and J shed 4 bases, with 11 bases lying between them. Germline CDR1 reads SGHDN; CDR2 reads FVKESK. CDR3 size: 14 residues. The CDR3, as DNA: TGTGCCAGCAGCCAACAAATCGGGATCTATGGCTACACCTTC. Residues: CASSQQIGIYGYTF. The whole variable domain, remainder taken from reference TRBV14 and TRBJ1-2, is EAGVTQFPSHSVIEKGQTVTLRCDPISGHDNLYWYRRVMGKEIKFLLHFVKESKQDESGMPNNRFLAERTGGTYSTLKVQPAELEDSGVYFCASSQQIGIYGYTFGSGTRLTVV.

The rearrangement uses TRBV5-1 and TRBJ1-2; 9 bases are shared with TRBD1. V lost 0 bases, J lost 4 bases, and 4 bases stayed unmatched. The CDR3 has 15 residues. Per germline, CDR1 SGHRS and CDR2 YFSETQ. The CDR3 DNA reads as TGCGCCAGCAGCTTGGACACAGGGGGCGGCTATGGCTACACCTTC. It encodes CASSLDTGGGYGYTF.